The present entry profiles one T cell receptor (beta chain) with its context. Antigen unknown. TCRdb's table, derived via immunoSEQ multiplex PCR, lists solely in-frame clones and lacks some. This sample has 9,000 to 10,000 clones; approximately 69% occur once, and the top ten carry roughly a fifth. This record belongs to a study of CD4+ T cells in melanoma. Findings of the study overall: Neoantigen-specific CD4+ T cells in melanoma reportedly had diverse differentiation states. CD8+ T cell, macrophage and B cell function reportedly correlated with neoantigen-specific CD4+ T cells.

The CDR3 totals 17 residues. Germline-derived CDR1 and CDR2 are MGHDK and SYGVNS. Between the trimmed V and J ends, which lost 3 bases and 6 bases, there was a span of 18 bases. The gene calls are TRBV25-1 and TRBJ1-6, with D maybe TRBD1 (5 bases). The sequenced sample consisted of peripheral blood. The sequence came from a human donor with melanoma. In DNA, the CDR3 is TGTGCCAGCAGTGACGGTCCCATGACAGCAAGTAATTCACCCCTCCACTTT. Translated: CASSDGPMTASNSPLHF.